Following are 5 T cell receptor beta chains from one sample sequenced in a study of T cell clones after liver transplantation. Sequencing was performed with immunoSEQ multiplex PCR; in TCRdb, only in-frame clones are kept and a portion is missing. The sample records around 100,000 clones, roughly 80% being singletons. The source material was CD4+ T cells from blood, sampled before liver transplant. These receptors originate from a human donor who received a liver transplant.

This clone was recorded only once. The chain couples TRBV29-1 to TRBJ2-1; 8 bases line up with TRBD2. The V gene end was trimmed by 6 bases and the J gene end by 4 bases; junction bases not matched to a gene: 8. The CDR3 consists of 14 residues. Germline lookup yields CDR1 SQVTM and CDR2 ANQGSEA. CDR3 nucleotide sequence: TGCAGCGTCCTAGGACTAGCCTTTTACAATGAGCAGTTCTTC. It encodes CSVLGLAFYNEQFF.

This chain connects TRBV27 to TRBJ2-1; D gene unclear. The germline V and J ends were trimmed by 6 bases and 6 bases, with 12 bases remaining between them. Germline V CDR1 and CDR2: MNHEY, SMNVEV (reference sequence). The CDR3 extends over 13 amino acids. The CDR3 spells CASRRTQRNEQFF. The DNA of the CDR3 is TGTGCCAGCAGGAGGACCCAGCGCAATGAGCAGTTCTTC.

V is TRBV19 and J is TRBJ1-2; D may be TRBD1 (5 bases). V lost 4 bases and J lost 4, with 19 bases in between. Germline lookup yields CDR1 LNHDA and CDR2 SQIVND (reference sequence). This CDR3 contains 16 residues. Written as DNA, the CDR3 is TGTGCCAGTAGTACCCACGTGGGGGGAGAAAGCTATGGCTACACCTTC. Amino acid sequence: CASSTHVGGESYGYTF.

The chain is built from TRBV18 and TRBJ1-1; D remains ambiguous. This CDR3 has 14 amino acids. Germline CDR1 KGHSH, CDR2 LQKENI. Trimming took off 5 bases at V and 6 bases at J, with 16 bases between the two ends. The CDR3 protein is CASSSQGPEAEAFF. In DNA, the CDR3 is TGTGCCAGCTCATCACAAGGACCGGAGGCTGAAGCTTTCTTT.

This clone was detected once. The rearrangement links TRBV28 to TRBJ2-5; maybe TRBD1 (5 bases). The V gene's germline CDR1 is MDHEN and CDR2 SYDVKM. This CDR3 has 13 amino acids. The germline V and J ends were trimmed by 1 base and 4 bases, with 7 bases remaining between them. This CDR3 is CASSLSGLETQYF. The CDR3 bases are TGTGCCAGCAGTTTATCAGGGTTAGAGACCCAGTACTTC. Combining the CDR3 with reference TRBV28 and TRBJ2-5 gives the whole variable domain DVKVTQSSRYLVKRTGEKVFLECVQDMDHENMFWYRQDPGLGLRLIYFSYDVKMKEKGDIPEGYSVSREKKERFSLILESASTNQTSMYLCASSLSGLETQYFGPGTRLLVL.